Listed here is a single TCR beta chain. What it binds is not known. The sample comes from a study of monozygotic twins with cystic fibrosis. Study-wide results and caveats: Nucleotide-identical clonotype sharing was significantly higher within monozygotic CF twin pairs than between unrelated CF individuals. Shared CDR3 numbers were not associated with age, concordance or severity. J usage was most co-twin-similar in 8 of 16 pairs, V in 13. Median Simpson clonality of approximately 0.01 suggested naive T cells predominated.

The germline V gene encodes CDR1 PRHDT and CDR2 FYEKMQ (reference sequence). The junction had 6 bases not matched to a gene; V was cut back by 7 bases and J by 1 base. This CDR3 has 14 residues. This table comes from immunoSEQ multiplex PCR, and its TCRdb copy is limited to in-frame clones, with some not included. The repertoire has fewer than 15,000 clones, about 98% of them found once; the top ten carry over 0.35%. This rearrangement joins TRBV13 to TRBJ1-2, with 7 bases lining up with TRBD1. Sequenced sample: blood. This receptor was identified in a girl aged 2 to 9 with cystic fibrosis. The CDR3 here is CASTGQGGNYGYTF. For the CDR3, the DNA is TGTGCCAGCACGGGGCAGGGGGGTAACTATGGCTACACCTTC.